The 31 T cell receptor beta chains reported below all come from one sample, sequenced in a study of T-cell memory formation after mild COVID-19. TCRdb called the 5' RACE reads again in MiXCR, with one record for every CDR3 protein. This table holds roughly 500,000 distinct CDR3 sequences, 20% found once. Sequenced: PBMCs or a T cell subset sorted from them (not recorded which). The receptors here all came from an adult woman who had mild COVID-19 (a few samples of this study predate the infection). Cell type and time point are not known.

The chain joins TRBV20-1 to TRBJ2-6; D remains unclear. Germline CDR1 and CDR2: DFQATT and SNEGSKA (reference sequence). Trimming removed 3 bases at V and 0 bases at J, with 6 bases between. This CDR3 is built from 14 residues. Written as DNA, the CDR3 is TGCAGTGCTAGTACTACCTCTGGGGCCAACGTCCTGACTTTC. It codes for CSASTTSGANVLTF.

Comments on this clonotype: Its ends do not fully match the called genes, so a read error is possible. The V gene is TRBV20-1, the J gene TRBJ2-7; 11 bases are shared with TRBD1. Per germline, CDR1 DFQATT and CDR2 SNEGSKA (reference sequence). The CDR3 has 12 residues. In DNA, the CDR3 is TGTGCCGGACAGGGGGCTTCCTACGAGCAGTACTTC. Translated, it gives CAGQGASYEQYF.

This chain links TRBV10-3 with TRBJ2-1; D is unresolved. V was clipped by 4 bases and J by 3 bases, with 4 bases between them. The CDR3 runs 12 residues. Germline V gene data show CDR1 as ENHRY and CDR2 as SYGVKD. CDR3: CAISADYNEQFF. The CDR3 nucleotides read TGTGCCATCAGTGCCGACTACAATGAGCAGTTCTTC.

The genes are TRBV24-1 and TRBJ2-1; D ambiguous. V was clipped by 4 bases and J by 5 bases, with 11 bases between them. Germline CDR1 and CDR2: KGHDR and SFDVKD. This CDR3 is built from 14 residues. CDR3 nucleotide sequence: TGTGCCACCAGTGACGCTCTCATAAACAATGAGCAGTTCTTC. It encodes CATSDALINNEQFF.

This clonotype was counted only a few times. V and J are TRBV30 and TRBJ2-5, with D unresolved. The CDR3 consists of 12 residues. Trimming left V 3 bases short and J 5 bases short, with 10 bases between. CDR1 is GTSNPN, CDR2 SVGIG, per germline (reference sequence). In DNA, the CDR3 is TGTGCCTGGAGACCCGCGTCGGAGACCCAGTACTTC. Its protein product is CAWRPASETQYF. The whole variable domain, remainder taken from reference TRBV30 and TRBJ2-5, is SQTIHQWPATLVQPVGSPLSLECTVEGTSNPNLYWYRQAAGRGLQLLFYSVGIGQISSEVPQNLSASRPQDRQFILSSKKLLLSDSGFYLCAWRPASETQYFGPGTRLLVL.

The V gene is TRBV25-1, the J gene TRBJ2-3; D call uncertain. V lost 1 base, J lost 5 bases, and 7 bases lay in between. This CDR3 is built from 13 residues. Germline assignment: CDR1 MGHDK and CDR2 SYGVNS. CDR3 loop: CASSESTLDTQYF. DNA of the CDR3: TGTGCCAGCAGTGAATCGACCCTAGATACGCAGTATTTT.

A few counts support this clonotype. A junction end diverges from the germline sequence, so it may reflect a read error. The rearrangement links TRBV3-1 to TRBJ2-5; TRBD2 matches 8 bases. The CDR3 runs to 16 residues. Per the germline V gene, CDR1 is LGHDT and CDR2 is YNNKEL (reference sequence). CDR3 DNA sequence: TGTGCCAGCACCCAAGGGTTGCGGGGGGCCCAAGAGACCCAGTACTTC. Translation: CASTQGLRGAQETQYF.

The J gene is TRBJ1-2, the V gene TRBV24-1, with TRBD1 as a possible D gene (5 bases). CDR3 length equals 13 residues. V lost 2 bases and J lost 2, with 5 bases in between. The V gene's germline CDR1 is KGHDR and CDR2 SFDVKD. As DNA, the CDR3 is TGTGCCACCAGTGATTCAGGGAACTATGGCTACACCTTC. Its translation: CATSDSGNYGYTF.

The chain couples TRBV7-3 to TRBJ2-5; D gene uncertain. The germline V and J ends were trimmed by 4 bases and 5 bases, with 11 bases remaining between them. The CDR3 loop spans 13 amino acids. Per the germline V gene, CDR1 is SGHTA and CDR2 is FQGTGA. This chain's CDR3 is CASSSYLGETQYF. In nucleotides, the CDR3 is TGTGCCAGCAGCTCTTATCTGGGGGAGACCCAGTACTTC.

This clonotype was detected only a few times. The chain uses TRBV20-1 and TRBJ2-7; 7 bases align to TRBD2. The CDR3 loop spans 12 amino acids. Germline trimming cut 3 bases from V and 4 bases from J; bases unmatched to any gene: 3. In germline, CDR1 is DFQATT, CDR2 SNEGSKA (reference sequence). In DNA, the CDR3 is TGCAGTGCTAGTGAGGGAGGGTACGAGCAGTACTTC. Translation gives CSASEGGYEQYF.

This clonotype was counted between two and nine times. The rearrangement uses TRBV7-9 and TRBJ1-1, with a weak D call TRBD1 (6 bases). Germline V gene data show CDR1 as SEHNR and CDR2 as FQNEAQ (reference sequence). This CDR3 spans 14 amino acids. V shed 5 bases and J shed 5 bases, with 15 bases lying between them. The CDR3 protein is CASSEPGTWTEAFF. In DNA, the CDR3 is TGTGCCAGCAGCGAACCGGGGACATGGACTGAAGCTTTCTTT.

V usage is TRBV20-1 and J usage is TRBJ2-3, with D perhaps being TRBD1 or TRBD2 (5 bases each). The CDR3 is 12 residues long. Trimming cost V 3 bases and J 5 bases, with 9 bases left between them. Looked up from germline, CDR1 is DFQATT and CDR2 is SNEGSKA (reference sequence). The CDR3 DNA follows: TGCAGTGCTAGTCGGGACCTAGATACGCAGTATTTT. Amino acid sequence: CSASRDLDTQYF.

The table lists this clonotype with a few counts. The chain links TRBV10-3 to TRBJ2-5; unclear D gene. The CDR3 extends over 13 amino acids. V was clipped by 0 bases and J by 5 bases, with 7 bases between them. The germline CDR1 and CDR2 sequences are ENHRY and SYGVKD. The CDR3 protein is CAISESGSETQYF. Written as DNA, the CDR3 is TGTGCCATCAGTGAGTCCGGGTCCGAGACCCAGTACTTC.

This clonotype was seen a handful of times. The chain has TRBV11-2 and TRBJ2-3, with 9 bases lining up with TRBD1. The germline V gene encodes CDR1 SGHAT and CDR2 FQNNGV. CDR3 length: 17 amino acids. The V segment lost 1 base and the J segment 1 base; nucleotides outside the gene matches: 6. The CDR3 region has the DNA TGTGCCAGCAGCTTAGTACAGGGGGCAGGGCGCACAGATACGCAGTATTTT. Its translation is CASSLVQGAGRTDTQYF.

J is TRBJ1-5 and V is TRBV7-2; tentatively, D is TRBD1 (5 bases). Looked up from germline, CDR1 is SGHTA and CDR2 is FQGNSA. This CDR3 spans 16 amino acids. V was cut by 5 bases and J by 5 bases, with 19 bases left in between. CDR3 amino acids: CASSPPGTSRHQPQHF. The CDR3 nucleotides read TGTGCCAGCAGCCCGCCCGGGACTAGCCGCCATCAGCCCCAGCATTTT. Combining the CDR3 with reference TRBV7-2 and TRBJ1-5 gives the whole variable domain GAGVSQSPSNKVTEKGKDVELRCDPISGHTALYWYRQSLGQGLEFLIYFQGNSAPDKSGLPSDRFSAERTGGSVSTLTIQRTQQEDSAVYLCASSPPGTSRHQPQHFGDGTRLSIL.

This chain connects TRBV20-1 to TRBJ1-5; a possible D gene is TRBD1 (5 bases). V was clipped by 3 bases and J by 6 bases, with 15 bases between them. This CDR3 region has 14 residues. Germline lookup yields CDR1 DFQATT and CDR2 SNEGSKA (reference sequence). CDR3 coding DNA: TGCAGTGCTAGGGCCCCGGGGGAGGCTCAGCCCCAGCATTTT. Its protein product is CSARAPGEAQPQHF.

The chain couples TRBV5-1 to TRBJ2-3; D gene uncertain. The CDR3 is 14 residues long. Trimming shortened V by 0 bases and J by 2 bases, and 7 bases separated the two germline ends. Looked up from germline, CDR1 is SGHRS and CDR2 is YFSETQ. CDR3 protein: CASSLVAVTDTQYF. Here the CDR3 DNA reads TGCGCCAGCAGCTTGGTGGCAGTCACAGATACGCAGTATTTT.

V gene TRBV6-5 combines with J gene TRBJ1-1; 7 bases are shared with TRBD1. Per the germline V gene, CDR1 is MNHEY and CDR2 is SVGAGI. V shed 2 bases, J shed 4 bases, and the junction held 19 bases outside the gene matches. This CDR3 is 19 amino acids long. The CDR3 is CASSYDPRETGHRVTEAFF. CDR3 coding DNA: TGTGCCAGCAGTTACGATCCTCGGGAGACAGGGCATAGGGTCACTGAAGCTTTCTTT.

This clonotype was detected many times. CDR3 nucleotides: TGTGCCAGCAGCAGGGAGGGGGATGAGCAGTTCTTC. Its translation: CASSREGDEQFF. The chain employs TRBV7-9 and TRBJ2-1; a possible D gene is TRBD2 (7 bases). Trimming shortened V by 5 bases and J by 8 bases, and 10 bases separated the two germline ends. Germline lookup yields CDR1 SEHNR and CDR2 FQNEAQ (reference sequence). The CDR3 runs to 12 residues.

This clonotype was seen a handful of times. The chain links TRBV19 to TRBJ1-2, with D maybe TRBD1 (6 bases). Trimming took off 0 bases at V and 1 base at J, with 15 bases between the two ends. CDR3 length: 17 amino acids. CDR1 is LNHDA, CDR2 SQIVND, per germline (reference sequence). CDR3 coding DNA: TGTGCCAGTAGTATAGATGGTTGGGACACGAATAACTATGGCTACACCTTC. Protein: CASSIDGWDTNNYGYTF.

The V and J genes are TRBV6-1 and TRBJ2-2, with 10 bases matching TRBD2. The germline V gene has CDR1 MNHNS and CDR2 SASEGT. Trimming removed 3 bases from V and 1 base from J; junction bases left unmatched: 5. The CDR3 is made up of 17 amino acids. The DNA for the CDR3 is TGTGCCAGCAGTGAGTCTAGCGGGGGCCTGAACACCGGGGAGCTGTTTTTT. Translation gives CASSESSGGLNTGELFF.

This chain joins TRBV7-2 and TRBJ1-6, with 7 bases lining up with TRBD1. Germline V gene lookup returns CDR1 SGHTA and CDR2 FQGNSA. V gave up 5 bases and J gave up 6 bases; unmatched junction bases: 4. The CDR3 is 14 residues long. CDR3 protein: CASSVRGGNSPLHF. CDR3 DNA: TGTGCCAGCAGCGTCAGGGGGGGTAATTCACCCCTCCACTTT. Based on the CDR3 plus reference TRBV7-2 and TRBJ1-6, the full variable domain is GAGVSQSPSNKVTEKGKDVELRCDPISGHTALYWYRQSLGQGLEFLIYFQGNSAPDKSGLPSDRFSAERTGGSVSTLTIQRTQQEDSAVYLCASSVRGGNSPLHFGNGTRLTVT.

V and J are TRBV5-1 and TRBJ1-3; unclear D gene. Trimming stripped 0 bases from V and 0 bases from J, with 10 bases between. In germline, CDR1 is SGHRS, CDR2 YFSETQ. The CDR3 is 16 amino acids. DNA for the CDR3: TGCGCCAGCAGCTTGGACAGACCTGGCTCTGGAAACACCATATATTTT. It is translated as CASSLDRPGSGNTIYF.

CDR3 coding DNA: TGTGCCAGCAGTGGGCCGGGCAACTATGGCTACACCTTC. Protein sequence: CASSGPGNYGYTF. This sequence joins TRBV6-1 and TRBJ1-2; D unclear. Germline V gives CDR1 MNHNS, CDR2 SASEGT. V was trimmed by 4 bases and J by 2 bases, leaving 8 bases between them. This CDR3 contains 13 residues.

This chain uses TRBV7-9 with TRBJ2-3; D is ambiguous. The V end lost 5 bases, the J end lost 2 bases, and 14 bases lay between the germline ends. The CDR3 covers 15 residues. Germline V gene sequence: CDR1 SEHNR, CDR2 FQNEAQ (reference sequence). CDR3: CASSLELGYTDTQYF. The CDR3 bases are TGTGCCAGCAGCCTAGAATTAGGTTACACAGATACGCAGTATTTT.

This clonotype was seen a handful of times. The chain recombines TRBV11-2 with TRBJ2-5, with D maybe TRBD2 (6 bases). The germline V and J ends were trimmed by 1 base and 0 bases, with 12 bases remaining between them. The length of the CDR3 is 16 residues. The germline V gene encodes CDR1 SGHAT and CDR2 FQNNGV. As DNA, the CDR3 is TGTGCCAGCAGCTTAGCTCTAGCGCCGTACCAAGAGACCCAGTACTTC. Translated: CASSLALAPYQETQYF.

This clonotype has more than one count but fewer than ten. This chain uses TRBV5-1 with TRBJ2-7; D may be TRBD1 (6 bases). From germline, CDR1 is SGHRS and CDR2 YFSETQ. The CDR3 contains 15 residues. Deletions cut 1 base from V and 2 bases from J, with 13 bases between. The CDR3 sequence: CASSLLDSFTYEQYF. The CDR3 coding sequence is TGCGCCAGCAGCTTGTTGGACAGCTTCACCTACGAGCAGTACTTC.

The V call is TRBV5-6, the J call TRBJ2-1; D not resolved. Germline CDR1 is SGHDT and CDR2 is YYEEEE. This CDR3 is built from 15 residues. Trimming took 3 bases from V and 2 from J, leaving 12 bases between them. The CDR3 region has the DNA TGTGCCAGCAGCTCAAGACTGTTAGCCTACAATGAGCAGTTCTTC. It yields the protein CASSSRLLAYNEQFF.

The rearrangement joins TRBV29-1 to TRBJ2-7; 11 bases agree with TRBD2. Trimming cost V 6 bases and J 4 bases; bases outside gene matches: 17. The germline gives CDR1 SQVTM, CDR2 ANQGSEA. There are 17 residues in the CDR3. The CDR3 coding sequence is TGCAGCGTAGTAACAGGGGTTTCACTAGCGGGAGTGTACGAGCAGTACTTC. Its translation is CSVVTGVSLAGVYEQYF.

The V gene is TRBV11-2, the J gene TRBJ2-1; 7 nucleotides line up with TRBD1. The J segment lost 10 bases and the V segment lost 1 base, leaving 4 bases of the junction unmatched. This CDR3 is 13 amino acids long. Looked up from germline, CDR1 is SGHAT and CDR2 is FQNNGV. The CDR3 loop is CASSLGTGVEQFF. The CDR3 DNA reads as TGTGCCAGCAGCTTAGGTACAGGGGTCGAGCAGTTCTTC.

This chain connects TRBV4-1 to TRBJ2-5; 7 positions agree with TRBD1. The CDR3 runs to 15 residues. V lost 0 bases, J lost 1 base, and 2 bases stayed unmatched. Per the germline V gene, CDR1 is MGHRA and CDR2 is YSYEKL. The DNA for the CDR3 is TGCGCCAGCAGCCAAGAAGGGGGCACCCAAGAGACCCAGTACTTC. Its protein product is CASSQEGGTQETQYF.